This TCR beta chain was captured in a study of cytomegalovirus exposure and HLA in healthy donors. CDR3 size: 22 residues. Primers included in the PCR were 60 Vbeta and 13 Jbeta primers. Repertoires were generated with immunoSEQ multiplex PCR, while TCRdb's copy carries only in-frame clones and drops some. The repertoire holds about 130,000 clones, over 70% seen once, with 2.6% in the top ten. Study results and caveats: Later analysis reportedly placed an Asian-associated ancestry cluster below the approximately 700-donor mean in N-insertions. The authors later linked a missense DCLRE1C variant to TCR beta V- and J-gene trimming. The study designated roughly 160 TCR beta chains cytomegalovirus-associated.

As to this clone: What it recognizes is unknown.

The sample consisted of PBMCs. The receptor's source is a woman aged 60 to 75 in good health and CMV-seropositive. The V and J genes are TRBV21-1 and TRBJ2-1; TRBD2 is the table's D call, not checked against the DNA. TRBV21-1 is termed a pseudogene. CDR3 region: CASSKCYPDRWSLLSSYNEQFF. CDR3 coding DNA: TGTGCCAGCAGCAAATGTTACCCCGACCGTTGGAGCCTCCTAAGCTCCTACAATGAGCAGTTCTTC.